This TCR beta chain is drawn from a study of CD8 T cells in ankylosing spondylitis. Study results and caveats: One TCR beta motif, made up of eight highly homologous variants, appeared characteristic of ankylosing spondylitis blood. The authors reported significant enrichment of disease-linked clones in matched ankylosing spondylitis synovial fluid. Prior work had noted some motif variants in reactive arthritis blood and synovial fluid.

Concerning this clonotype itself: The target antigen is unknown.

Each TCR beta library was made by quantitative 5'-RACE that incorporated molecular barcodes. Using its own MiXCR run on the 5' RACE reads, TCRdb lists one record per CDR3 protein. This sample carries 100,000 to 150,000 distinct CDR3 sequences, around 9% of them seen once, and the ten largest clones take approximately 3.6%. Sequenced sample: blood, either unsorted or a sorted T cell fraction (not recorded which). This sequence was found in a male donor with ankylosing spondylitis or in good health (not recorded which).

The CDR3, as DNA: TGTGCCAGCAGCTTAAGGTGGGAGGGCCCCTACAATGAGCAGTTCTTC. This codes for CASSLRWEGPYNEQFF. The chain is built from TRBV13 and TRBJ2-1; 7 positions match TRBD2. CDR3 length: 16 amino acids. V gave up 2 bases and J gave up 2 bases; unmatched junction bases: 6. Germline loops: CDR1 PRHDT, CDR2 FYEKMQ (reference sequence).